Following are 17 T cell receptor beta chains from one sample sequenced in a study of blood T cell repertoires in COVID-19. TCRdb's table, derived via immunoSEQ multiplex PCR, lists solely in-frame clones and lacks some. The table includes some 200,000 clones, 70% to 90% detected once. The specimen sequenced was PBMCs or T cells enriched from blood (not recorded which). These receptors were collected from a woman aged 45-59 years in a cohort exposed to, infected with or recovered from COVID-19 (not recorded which).

The rearrangement links TRBV3-1 (or the pseudogene TRBV3-2) to TRBJ2-5; D gene unclear. The V end lost 1 base, the J end lost 6 bases, and 6 bases lay between the germline ends. The V gene's germline CDR1 is LGHDT and CDR2 YNNKEL (reference sequence). The CDR3 loop spans 12 amino acids. For the CDR3, the DNA is TGTGCCAGCAGCCAAGTCGTAAAGACCCAGTACTTC. As protein: CASSQVVKTQYF.

V usage is TRBV5-1 and J usage is TRBJ2-5; D unclear. Between the trimmed V and J ends, which lost 1 base and 1 base, there was a span of 11 bases. The CDR3 sequence is 15 residues long. In germline, CDR1 is SGHRS, CDR2 YFSETQ. In nucleotides, the CDR3 is TGCGCCAGCAGCTTGAACGCCGGGTCCCAAGAGACCCAGTACTTC. The encoded protein is CASSLNAGSQETQYF.

The gene calls are TRBV5-6 and TRBJ1-4; tentatively, D is TRBD1 (5 bases). Germline loops: CDR1 SGHDT, CDR2 YYEEEE. The CDR3 sequence is 18 residues long. Trimming removed 0 bases from V and 0 bases from J, with 15 bases in between. CDR3 sequence: CASSLDSGRFATNEKLFF. The CDR3, as DNA: TGTGCCAGCAGCTTGGATTCAGGGCGCTTTGCAACTAATGAAAAACTGTTTTTT.

CDR3 coding DNA: TGCAGTGCTGGCAATACCGGGGAGCTGTTTTTT. Encoded protein: CSAGNTGELFF. The genes are TRBV20-1 and TRBJ2-2; D gene uncertain. The germline gives CDR1 DFQATT, CDR2 SNEGSKA (reference sequence). Between the trimmed V and J ends, which lost 5 bases and 5 bases, there was a span of 6 bases. The CDR3 covers 11 residues.

The chain is built from TRBV11-3 and TRBJ1-6, with D tentatively TRBD1 (5 bases). The CDR3 is made up of 14 amino acids. The V and J ends lost 5 bases and 5 bases respectively, with 10 bases between them. Germline loops: CDR1 SGHNT, CDR2 YENEEA. This CDR3 is CASSAGPNNSPLHF. DNA of the CDR3: TGTGCCAGCAGCGCGGGACCTAATAATTCACCCCTCCACTTT.

CDR3 nucleotides: TGTGCCAGCACCCCCAGAGGCACACCAGACAATGAGCAGTTCTTC. Translated, it gives CASTPRGTPDNEQFF. The rearrangement joins TRBV9 to TRBJ2-1, with D unclear. The V end lost 6 bases, the J end lost 5 bases, and 18 bases lay between the germline ends. Germline CDR1 and CDR2: SGDLS and YYNGEE. This CDR3 spans 15 amino acids. Supplemented by reference TRBV9 and TRBJ2-1, the full variable domain reads DSGVTQTPKHLITATGQRVTLRCSPRSGDLSVYWYQQSLDQGLQFLIQYYNGEERAKGNILERFSAQQFPDLHSELNLSSLELGDSALYFCASTPRGTPDNEQFFGPGTRLTVL.

A single count supports this clone. J is TRBJ2-3 and V is TRBV7-3; 9 nucleotides agree with TRBD2. The CDR3 runs 14 residues. With 6 bases clipped from V and 0 bases from J, the junction kept 1 base outside the gene matches. Germline CDR1 is SGHTA and CDR2 is FQGTGA. The CDR3 DNA follows: TGTGCCAGCAGAGCGGGGGGTAGCACAGATACGCAGTATTTT. It encodes CASRAGGSTDTQYF.

This clone occurred once. The chain is built from TRBV6-6 and TRBJ1-1, with D perhaps matching TRBD1 (6 bases). The V gene lost 6 bases and the J gene lost 6 bases, with 11 bases spanning the gap. The CDR3 is made up of 12 amino acids. Germline CDR1 MNHNY, CDR2 SVGAGI (reference sequence). This CDR3 is CASSFDRPEAFF. The DNA of the CDR3 is TGTGCCAGCAGCTTCGACAGGCCTGAAGCTTTCTTT.

V and J are TRBV30 and TRBJ1-1, with D possibly TRBD1 on 6 matching bases. V dropped 2 bases and J dropped 0 bases, with 10 bases sitting between them. The germline CDR1 and CDR2 sequences are GTSNPN and SVGIG (reference sequence). This CDR3 contains 14 residues. The CDR3 nucleotides are TGTGCCTGGAGTAGGGCAGGGGTGAACACTGAAGCTTTCTTT. Translating it yields CAWSRAGVNTEAFF.

This clone turned up a few times. The chain couples TRBV6-4 to TRBJ1-2; D is ambiguous. This CDR3 region has 14 residues. The germline gives CDR1 MRHNA, CDR2 SNTAGT. Trimming removed 0 bases at V and 11 bases at J, with 16 bases between. The DNA of the CDR3 is TGTGCCAGCAGTGACTCGAGCACCAGCGCGAGATACACCTTC. It encodes CASSDSSTSARYTF.

V gene TRBV27 combines with J gene TRBJ1-5; TRBD1 matches at 9 bases. This CDR3 comprises 17 residues. CDR1 and CDR2 (germline): MNHEY, SMNVEV (reference sequence). V shed 6 bases and J 7 bases; nucleotides not matched to a gene: 16. CDR3 in DNA: TGTGCCAGCAGACCATTAGGCACAGGGGGCTCGGGGCAGCCCCAGCATTTT. Its protein is CASRPLGTGGSGQPQHF.

As DNA, the CDR3 is TGTGCCAGCAGTCCGCAGGGATTCGACCAGCCCCAGCATTTT. This translates into CASSPQGFDQPQHF. The gene calls are TRBV6-5 and TRBJ1-5, with D maybe TRBD1 (5 bases). The CDR3 covers 14 residues. V lost 5 bases and J 7 bases, leaving 15 bases between the germline ends. Germline V gives CDR1 MNHEY, CDR2 SVGAGI.

The rearrangement joins TRBV28 to TRBJ1-2; 7 nucleotides match TRBD1. The V segment lost 6 bases and the J segment 5 bases; nucleotides outside the gene matches: 6. Germline assignment: CDR1 MDHEN and CDR2 SYDVKM. This CDR3 region has 13 residues. This CDR3 is CASRLTGPYGYTF. CDR3 coding DNA: TGTGCCAGCAGACTGACAGGGCCATATGGCTACACCTTC.

The chain carries TRBV6-1 and TRBJ1-2; 9 bases agree with TRBD1. The CDR3 sequence is 15 residues long. In germline, CDR1 is MNHNS, CDR2 SASEGT. V was pared by 2 bases and J by 6 bases, with 7 bases of the junction left unmatched. CDR3 residues: CASSERGQGIDGYTF. The CDR3, as DNA: TGTGCCAGCAGTGAAAGGGGACAGGGTATCGATGGCTACACCTTC.

The chain employs TRBV25-1 and TRBJ1-1, with D perhaps matching TRBD1 (5 bases). CDR3 length: 13 residues. V was pared by 6 bases and J by 5 bases, with 13 bases between. Germline CDR1 MGHDK, CDR2 SYGVNS. In nucleotides, the CDR3 is TGTGCCAGCAGGGGTGGGGGAGGGACTGAAGCTTTCTTT. It codes for CASRGGGGTEAFF. The full variable domain, with the rest looked up from reference TRBV25-1 and TRBJ1-1, is EADIYQTPRYLVIGTGKKITLECSQTMGHDKMYWYQQDPGMELHLIHYSYGVNSTEKGDLSSESTVSRIRTEHFPLTLESARPSHTSQYLCASRGGGGTEAFFGQGTRLTVV.

The V gene is TRBV4-1, the J gene TRBJ1-5; D is ambiguous. Trimming stripped 1 base from V and 0 bases from J, with 7 bases between. CDR1 is MGHRA, CDR2 YSYEKL, per germline. The CDR3 runs 15 residues. CDR3 in DNA: TGCGCCAGCAGCCAAGGAAGCAATAGCAATCAGCCCCAGCATTTT. It specifies CASSQGSNSNQPQHF.

This clone has a single count. J is TRBJ2-3 and V is TRBV30; D is possibly TRBD1 (6 bases). The CDR3 covers 13 residues. Trimming pared 0 bases from V and 4 bases from J, leaving 8 bases between. Per germline, CDR1 GTSNPN and CDR2 SVGIG (reference sequence). This chain's CDR3 is CAWSVQGADTQYF. The CDR3 DNA is TGTGCCTGGAGTGTACAGGGAGCAGATACGCAGTATTTT.